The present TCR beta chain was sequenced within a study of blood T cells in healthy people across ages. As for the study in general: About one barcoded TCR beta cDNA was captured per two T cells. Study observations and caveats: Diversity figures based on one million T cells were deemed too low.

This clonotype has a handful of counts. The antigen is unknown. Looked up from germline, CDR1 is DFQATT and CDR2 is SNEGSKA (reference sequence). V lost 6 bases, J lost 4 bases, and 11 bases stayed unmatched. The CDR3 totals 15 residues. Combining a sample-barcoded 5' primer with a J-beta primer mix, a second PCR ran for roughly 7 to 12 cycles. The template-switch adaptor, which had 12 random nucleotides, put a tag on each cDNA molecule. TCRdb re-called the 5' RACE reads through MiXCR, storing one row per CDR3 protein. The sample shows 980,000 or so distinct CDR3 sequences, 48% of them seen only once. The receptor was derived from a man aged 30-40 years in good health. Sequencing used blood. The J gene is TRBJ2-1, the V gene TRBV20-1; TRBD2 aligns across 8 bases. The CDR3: CSAKIHSGAYNEQFF. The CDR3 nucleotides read TGCAGTGCCAAGATACATAGCGGGGCATACAATGAGCAGTTCTTC.